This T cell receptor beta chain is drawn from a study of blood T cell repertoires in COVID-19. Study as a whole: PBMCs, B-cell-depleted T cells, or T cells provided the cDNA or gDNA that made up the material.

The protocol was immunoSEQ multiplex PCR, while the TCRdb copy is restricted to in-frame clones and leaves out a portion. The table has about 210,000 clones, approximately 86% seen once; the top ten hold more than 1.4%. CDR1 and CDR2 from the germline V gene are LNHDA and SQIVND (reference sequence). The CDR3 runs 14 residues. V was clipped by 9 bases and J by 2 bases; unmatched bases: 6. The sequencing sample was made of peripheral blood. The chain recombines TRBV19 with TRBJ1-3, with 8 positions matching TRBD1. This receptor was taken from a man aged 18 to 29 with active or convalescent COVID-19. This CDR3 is CARPGQETGNTIYF. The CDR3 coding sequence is TGTGCCAGGCCGGGACAGGAGACTGGAAACACCATATATTTT.